Listed below are T cell receptor beta chains from one sample, sequenced in a study of blood T cell repertoires in COVID-19. Sequencing was performed with immunoSEQ multiplex PCR; in TCRdb, only in-frame clones are kept and a portion is missing. The sample holds under 300,000 clones, around 88% seen once. Source material: PBMCs or T cells enriched from blood (not recorded which). The source is a man between 35 and 55 years old who had recovered from COVID-19. The CDR3 runs from the conserved cysteine through the conserved F or W. A D gene is named only where the DNA matches it firmly. Clone size, where shown, is once, few, many, or a class for clones that have expanded.

d_call	clone_size	v_call	j_call	cdr3_aa	cdr3_nt
.	.	TRBV25-1	TRBJ1-4	CASSESVGGGLFF	TGTGCCAGCAGTGAATCCGTTGGGGGGGGACTGTTTTTT
TRBD2	few	TRBV27	TRBJ2-1	CASRTSGYNEQFF	TGTGCCAGCAGGACTAGCGGCTACAATGAGCAGTTCTTC
.	.	TRBV7-2	TRBJ1-1	CASSLEGGTEAFF	TGTGCCAGCAGCTTAGAGGGCGGGACTGAAGCTTTCTTT
.	.	TRBV19	TRBJ1-1	CASSIEQNTEAFF	TGTGCCAGTAGTATAGAACAGAACACTGAAGCTTTCTTT
TRBD1	.	TRBV11-3	TRBJ1-6	CASSITQGSMTPLHF	TGTGCCAGCAGCATAACACAGGGGAGTATGACACCCCTCCACTTT
.	.	TRBV20-1	TRBJ2-5	CSASANQETQYF	TGCAGTGCTAGTGCCAACCAAGAGACCCAGTACTTC
.	.	TRBV5-1	TRBJ1-3	CASSLGDSGNTIYF	TGCGCCAGCAGCTTAGGGGACTCTGGAAACACCATATATTTT
TRBD1	once	TRBV3-1/TRBV3-2	TRBJ1-4	CASSPRQGVNEKLFF	TGTGCCAGCAGCCCCCGACAGGGGGTTAATGAAAAACTGTTTTTT
TRBD1	.	TRBV10-2	TRBJ1-1	CATLGTGVRTEAFF	TGCGCCACCTTGGGGACAGGGGTTCGGACTGAAGCTTTCTTT
TRBD1	.	TRBV9	TRBJ2-7	CASTSGTEVYEQYF	TGTGCCAGCACCTCCGGGACAGAAGTCTACGAGCAGTACTTC
TRBD1	once	TRBV7-9	TRBJ1-4	CASSLIGAGGYF	TGTGCCAGCAGCTTGATCGGGGCAGGGGGATATTTT
.	.	TRBV3-1/TRBV3-2	TRBJ1-1	CASSQAQGSTEAFF	TGTGCCAGCAGCCAAGCTCAGGGTAGCACTGAAGCTTTCTTT
.	.	TRBV5-1	TRBJ2-7	CASSLESGEQYF	TGCGCCAGCAGCTTGGAATCCGGGGAGCAGTACTTC
TRBD1	.	TRBV27	TRBJ1-1	CASSPGTDQNTEAFF	TGTGCCAGCAGTCCCGGGACAGACCAGAACACTGAAGCTTTCTTT
.	once	TRBV6-2/TRBV6-3	TRBJ2-2	CASRYGRGWPGELFF	TGTGCCAGCAGATACGGAAGGGGGTGGCCCGGGGAGCTGTTTTTT
TRBD1	.	TRBV18	TRBJ2-3	CASSPTRGPSTDTQYF	TGTGCCAGCTCACCAACGAGGGGGCCTAGCACAGATACGCAGTATTTT
TRBD1	.	TRBV25-1	TRBJ2-3	CASSADRGLTDTQYF	TGTGCCAGCAGTGCGGACAGGGGGCTCACAGATACGCAGTATTTT